Sequencing of this T cell receptor beta chain was carried out in a study of blood T cell repertoires in COVID-19. Trimming took off 0 bases at V and 5 bases at J, with 8 bases between the two ends. The germline V gene has CDR1 SGHNT and CDR2 YYREEE (reference sequence). The CDR3 is made up of 13 amino acids. Data came from immunoSEQ multiplex PCR; TCRdb stores just in-frame clones and leaves some out. The table includes about 100,000 clones, around four fifths detected once. Specimen: peripheral blood. This chain connects TRBV5-4 to TRBJ2-5, with D tentatively TRBD1 (5 bases). This receptor was obtained from a man aged 35 to 55 with active or convalescent COVID-19. CDR3 sequence (DNA): TGTGCCAGCAGCTTGGCAGGGTTGGAGACCCAGTACTTC. As protein: CASSLAGLETQYF.